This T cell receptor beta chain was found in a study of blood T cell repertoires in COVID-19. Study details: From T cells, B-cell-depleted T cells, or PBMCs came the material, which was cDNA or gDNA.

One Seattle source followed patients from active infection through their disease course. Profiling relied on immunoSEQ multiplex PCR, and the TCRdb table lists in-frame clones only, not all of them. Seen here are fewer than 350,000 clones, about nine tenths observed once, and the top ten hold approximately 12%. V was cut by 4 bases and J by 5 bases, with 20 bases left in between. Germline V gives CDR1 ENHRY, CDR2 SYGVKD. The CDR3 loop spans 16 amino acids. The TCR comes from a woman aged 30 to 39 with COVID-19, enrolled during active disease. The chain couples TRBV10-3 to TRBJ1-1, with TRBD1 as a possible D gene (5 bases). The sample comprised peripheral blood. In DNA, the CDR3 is TGTGCCATCAGTGCCCCGGGAGGACGGGGGAGGACTGAAGCTTTCTTT. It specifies CAISAPGGRGRTEAFF.